The rows below give T cell receptor beta chains drawn from one sample of a study of cytomegalovirus exposure and HLA in healthy donors. Method: immunoSEQ multiplex PCR; TCRdb's copy keeps in-frame clones and lacks some. The table has about 110,000 clones, about 80% seen once. Material for sequencing was PBMCs. All receptors derive from a man aged 30-40 years in good health and CMV-seropositive. CDR3s include the opening cysteine and the closing phenylalanine or tryptophan. A D gene is named only where the DNA matches it firmly. The size of a clone is reported for some rows only, either as once, few or many, or as a class for expanded clones.

NA	TRBJ2-7	TRBV5-6	once	TGTGCCAGCAGCTCTCGAGGGGGTAGTGTCTACGAGCAGTACTTC	CASSSRGGSVYEQYF
TRBD1	TRBJ1-6	TRBV2	NA	TGTGCCAGCAGTGACGGGACAGGGAATTCACCCCTCCACTTT	CASSDGTGNSPLHF
TRBD1	TRBJ2-2	TRBV5-8	few	TGTGCCAGCAGCTTGAGAGCGGGCAGGGGGCAAGGCGGGGAGCTGTTTTTT	CASSLRAGRGQGGELFF
TRBD2	TRBJ2-3	TRBV28	NA	TGTGCCAGCAGTTTCCCTGGACTAGCGGGGCGGGGCACAGATACGCAGTATTTT	CASSFPGLAGRGTDTQYF
TRBD2	TRBJ2-5	TRBV10-3	NA	TGTGCCATCGGGAGGGCGCGCCAAGAGACCCAGTACTTC	CAIGRARQETQYF
NA	TRBJ2-2	TRBV11-2	NA	TGTGCCAGCAGCTTAGCCGGGGGGCCAGGGGCCGGGGAGCTGTTTTTT	CASSLAGGPGAGELFF
NA	TRBJ2-3	TRBV2	NA	TGTGCTCTGAAAGTTCAGGGCAGCACAGATACGCAGTATTTT	CALKVQGSTDTQYF
TRBD1	TRBJ1-4	TRBV27	NA	TGTGCCAGCGGGGGTAGGACAGGAGTCAATGAAAAACTGTTTTTT	CASGGRTGVNEKLFF
TRBD1	TRBJ2-7	TRBV5-6	NA	TGTGCCAGCAGCTTCGGGACAGGGGGCCCCTACGAGCAGTACTTC	CASSFGTGGPYEQYF
NA	TRBJ1-2	TRBV5-4	few	TGTGCCAGCAGCTTGGACAGGAACCATGGCTACACCTTC	CASSLDRNHGYTF
TRBD1	TRBJ2-4	TRBV5-4	NA	TGTGCCAGCAGCTTGCCACAGGGGGCAGCCAAAAACATTCAGTACTTC	CASSLPQGAAKNIQYF
TRBD1	TRBJ2-1	TRBV5-1	NA	TGCGCCAGCAGATCCGGGACAGTATACAATGAGCAGTTCTTC	CASRSGTVYNEQFF
NA	TRBJ2-1	TRBV7-8	NA	TGTGCCAGCAGCCGAACGTGGGTGACTGACAGTTACAATGAGCAGTTCTTC	CASSRTWVTDSYNEQFF
TRBD1	TRBJ1-6	TRBV11-1	NA	TGTGCCAGCAGCTCTCAGGGGGACACCTATAATTCACCCCTCCACTTT	CASSSQGDTYNSPLHF
TRBD1	TRBJ2-7	TRBV28	NA	TGTGCCAGCAGTCGACAGGGCTACGAGCAGTACTTC	CASSRQGYEQYF
NA	TRBJ1-5	TRBV15	NA	TGTGCCACCAGCAGAGTGAGCTTAGAGAGGGGGCAGCCCCAGCATTTT	CATSRVSLERGQPQHF
NA	TRBJ1-2	TRBV10-1	NA	TGCGCCGCAAAGCGGGGTAGTGGTGGCTACACCTTC	CAAKRGSGGYTF
TRBD1	TRBJ1-1	TRBV9	few	TGTGCCAGCAGCCAGGGGGCTCTAGATGAAGCTTTCTTT	CASSQGALDEAFF
NA	TRBJ2-1	TRBV27	NA	TGTGCCAGCAGCCAGGCGGGGCCCGCCTTTGGTGAGCAGTTCTTC	CASSQAGPAFGEQFF
NA	TRBJ2-3	TRBV4-3	once	TGCGCCAGCAGCCCAAGTGGGGGGACAGATACGCAGTATTTT	CASSPSGGTDTQYF
TRBD1	TRBJ2-3	TRBV4-3	NA	TGCGCCAGCAGCCAAGTTGGGGACAGGGTGGATACGCAGTATTTT	CASSQVGDRVDTQYF
TRBD2	TRBJ2-1	TRBV6-1	NA	TGTGCCAGCAGTGACGGGGCAAGCGGGGGATACAATGAGCAGTTCTTC	CASSDGASGGYNEQFF
TRBD2	TRBJ2-3	TRBV6-5	NA	TGTGCCAGCAGCTTGAGCGGGGGGGCCTCTGATACGCAGTATTTT	CASSLSGGASDTQYF
NA	TRBJ1-1	TRBV6-5	NA	TGTGCCAGCAGTTCCATACAGCCAATGAACACTGAAGCTTTCTTT	CASSSIQPMNTEAFF
TRBD1	TRBJ2-2	TRBV7-8	NA	TGTGCCAGCAGCTTAGCTCCCGGGACAGGGAACACCGGGGAGCTGTTTTTT	CASSLAPGTGNTGELFF
NA	TRBJ2-1	TRBV7-2	NA	TGTGCCAGCAGCTTAGGAAGCCGTCTCGATGAGCAGTTCTTC	CASSLGSRLDEQFF
NA	TRBJ1-1	TRBV5-1	NA	TGCGCCAGCAGCTTCGGACAGAACACTGAAGCTTTCTTT	CASSFGQNTEAFF
NA	TRBJ2-7	TRBV6-5	NA	TGTGCCAGCAGCCATTCCTACGAGCAGTACTTC	CASSHSYEQYF
TRBD1	TRBJ1-2	TRBV18	NA	TGTGCCAGCTCACGAGGACAGGGTAACTATGGCTACACCTTC	CASSRGQGNYGYTF
NA	TRBJ1-2	TRBV30	NA	TGTGCCCACGGAGAGGATCAGCTAGAGTATTACTATGGCTACACCTTC	CAHGEDQLEYYYGYTF
NA	TRBJ1-5	TRBV19	few	TGTGCCAGTAGTATTCGGAGACAGGATCAGCCCCAGCATTTT	CASSIRRQDQPQHF
NA	TRBJ2-7	TRBV6-6	NA	TGTGCCAGCAGTTACTCGGGCAAGTACGAGCAGTACTTC	CASSYSGKYEQYF
NA	TRBJ2-5	TRBV14	NA	TGTGCCAGCAGCCAAAATCACCTTTCCCAGGGGACCCAGTACTTC	CASSQNHLSQGTQYF
NA	TRBJ1-4	TRBV6-5	NA	TGTGCCAGCAGAGGGGCGCCTAATTGGGTAAAACTGTTTTTT	CASRGAPNWVKLFF
NA	TRBJ2-4	TRBV6-5	NA	TGTGCCACGGGGGCGGGGGCAACCAAAAACATTCAGTACTTC	CATGAGATKNIQYF
TRBD1	TRBJ1-6	TRBV7-2	NA	TGTGCCAGCAGCCCTCCCTCGGGACAGGGATATTATAATTCACCCCTCCACTTT	CASSPPSGQGYYNSPLHF
TRBD2	TRBJ2-3	TRBV7-2	NA	TGTGCCAGCAGCAAGAAGGGACTAGCCGTTCCAGATACGCAGTATTTT	CASSKKGLAVPDTQYF
TRBD2	TRBJ2-7	TRBV27	few	TGTGCCAGCAGGAAGGTTACGGGGGGTCCCCCCATCGAGCAGTACTTC	CASRKVTGGPPIEQYF
TRBD1	TRBJ1-2	TRBV7-2	NA	TGTGCCAGCAGCTTACAGACAGGGAGTAACTATGGCTACACCTTC	CASSLQTGSNYGYTF
TRBD1	TRBJ2-1	TRBV7-9	NA	TGTGCCAGCAGCTTTCCCGTCTCAGACAGGGGGTCCTACAATGAGCAGTTCTTC	CASSFPVSDRGSYNEQFF
TRBD2	TRBJ2-3	TRBV2	NA	TGTGCCAGCACCCAATCGGGGGGATTCACAGATACGCAGTATTTT	CASTQSGGFTDTQYF
NA	TRBJ1-2	TRBV19	NA	TGTGCCAGTCTCAAGGTATACAGGGACGACTATGGCTACACCTTC	CASLKVYRDDYGYTF
TRBD2	TRBJ2-1	TRBV19	NA	TGTGCCAGTAGTATAGCCAGCGGGGGGCCTGGTGGTCTCGATGAGCAGTTCTTC	CASSIASGGPGGLDEQFF
TRBD1	TRBJ1-6	TRBV6-5	once	TGTGCCAGCAGCCTGGACAGGGACCAAAATTCACCCCTCCACTTT	CASSLDRDQNSPLHF
NA	TRBJ2-3	TRBV9	NA	TGTGCCAGCAGCCCACTCGAGGGGGGGAGTGATACGCAGTATTTT	CASSPLEGGSDTQYF
NA	TRBJ1-6	TRBV7-9	NA	TGTGCCAGCAGCCTCCTAGGACCCCTCCACTTT	CASSLLGPLHF
TRBD2	TRBJ2-5	TRBV7-6	NA	TGTGCCAGCAGCGAAAGAATAGCGGGGGGGCCGGGGGAGACCCAGTACTTC	CASSERIAGGPGETQYF
NA	TRBJ1-4	TRBV9	NA	TGTGCCAGCAGCGTAGACTCAGGGAACGGGAATGAAAAACTGTTTTTT	CASSVDSGNGNEKLFF
TRBD1	TRBJ1-1	TRBV28	once	TGTGCCAGCACCCCGGGACAGGCGGCTGAAGCTTTCTTT	CASTPGQAAEAFF
NA	TRBJ1-1	TRBV30	NA	TGTGCCTGGAGGGGGCGACGGTGGGGCATGAACACTGAAGCTTTCTTT	CAWRGRRWGMNTEAFF
NA	TRBJ1-1	TRBV6-4	NA	TGTGCCAGCAGCCAACAGCAGAACACTGAAGCTTTCTTT	CASSQQQNTEAFF
NA	TRBJ2-5	TRBV9	NA	TGTGCCAGCAGCGTAGGTCGGGGGGCAAAGATCCAAGAGACCCAGTACTTC	CASSVGRGAKIQETQYF
TRBD1	TRBJ1-6	TRBV18	NA	TGTGCCAGCTCAAAAGGGACAGGGGGTTTAAATTCACCCCTCCACTTT	CASSKGTGGLNSPLHF
TRBD1	TRBJ1-2	TRBV28	few	TGTGCCAGCAGTACTACAGGGGATCGGAATGGCTACACCTTC	CASSTTGDRNGYTF
NA	TRBJ2-6	TRBV9	few	TGTGCCAGCAGCGTAGATAGGGGAAGGAGCTCTGGGGCCAACGTCCTGACTTTC	CASSVDRGRSSGANVLTF
TRBD1	TRBJ1-4	TRBV5-1	NA	TGCGCCAGCAGCATGGGACAGCTAACAACTAATGAAAAACTGTTTTTT	CASSMGQLTTNEKLFF
NA	TRBJ2-1	TRBV6-5	NA	TGTGCCAGCAGGACCCCGCGGTTTGGACAGAATGAGCAGTTCTTC	CASRTPRFGQNEQFF
TRBD2	TRBJ2-3	TRBV7-2	NA	TGTGCCAGCAGCTTAGCTGGGGCGTCCTCGGGGAGGGCAGATACGCAGTATTTT	CASSLAGASSGRADTQYF
NA	TRBJ2-7	TRBV4-3	NA	TGCGCCAGCAGCCGGAATCGGGGCTACGAGCAGTACTTC	CASSRNRGYEQYF
NA	TRBJ2-7	TRBV7-9	NA	TGTGCCAGCAGCTTAGAAGAGGTCCCGGGATACGAGCAGTACTTC	CASSLEEVPGYEQYF